The clone carrying this T cell receptor beta chain was seen ten or more times. The antigen remains undetermined. Template material for amplifying TCR beta CDR3 regions consisted of RNA transcripts. Researchers ran a first-round RT-PCR on the TCR CDR3 using the HTBI primer set. From the multiplex PCR reads, TCRdb called clonotypes with MiXCR, one entry per CDR3 protein. The data hold hundreds of thousands of distinct CDR3 sequences, with 15% to 20% observed a single time. Diagnosis relied on clinical symptoms, serum thyroxine and TRAb, thyroid ultrasound and orbital computed tomography. This CDR3 has 13 amino acids. V gave up 0 bases and J gave up 6 bases, with 7 bases separating them. Per germline, CDR1 SGDLS and CDR2 YYNGEE. The entry originates in a study of T cells in Graves' hyperthyroidism and ophthalmopathy. Study conclusions and caveats: In validation, the model predicted ophthalmopathy. These predictions came a median approximately 6.5 months before onset. Clonotypes that were expanded in thyroid above 0.001 mostly appeared in blood too.

Sequenced input: blood. The source is a woman under 30 with Graves' ophthalmopathy. V usage is TRBV9 and J usage is TRBJ2-1; D may be TRBD1 or TRBD2 (5 bases each). DNA of the CDR3: TGTGCCAGCAGCGTAGGTGGGGGCAATGAGCAGTTCTTC. Protein: CASSVGGGNEQFF.